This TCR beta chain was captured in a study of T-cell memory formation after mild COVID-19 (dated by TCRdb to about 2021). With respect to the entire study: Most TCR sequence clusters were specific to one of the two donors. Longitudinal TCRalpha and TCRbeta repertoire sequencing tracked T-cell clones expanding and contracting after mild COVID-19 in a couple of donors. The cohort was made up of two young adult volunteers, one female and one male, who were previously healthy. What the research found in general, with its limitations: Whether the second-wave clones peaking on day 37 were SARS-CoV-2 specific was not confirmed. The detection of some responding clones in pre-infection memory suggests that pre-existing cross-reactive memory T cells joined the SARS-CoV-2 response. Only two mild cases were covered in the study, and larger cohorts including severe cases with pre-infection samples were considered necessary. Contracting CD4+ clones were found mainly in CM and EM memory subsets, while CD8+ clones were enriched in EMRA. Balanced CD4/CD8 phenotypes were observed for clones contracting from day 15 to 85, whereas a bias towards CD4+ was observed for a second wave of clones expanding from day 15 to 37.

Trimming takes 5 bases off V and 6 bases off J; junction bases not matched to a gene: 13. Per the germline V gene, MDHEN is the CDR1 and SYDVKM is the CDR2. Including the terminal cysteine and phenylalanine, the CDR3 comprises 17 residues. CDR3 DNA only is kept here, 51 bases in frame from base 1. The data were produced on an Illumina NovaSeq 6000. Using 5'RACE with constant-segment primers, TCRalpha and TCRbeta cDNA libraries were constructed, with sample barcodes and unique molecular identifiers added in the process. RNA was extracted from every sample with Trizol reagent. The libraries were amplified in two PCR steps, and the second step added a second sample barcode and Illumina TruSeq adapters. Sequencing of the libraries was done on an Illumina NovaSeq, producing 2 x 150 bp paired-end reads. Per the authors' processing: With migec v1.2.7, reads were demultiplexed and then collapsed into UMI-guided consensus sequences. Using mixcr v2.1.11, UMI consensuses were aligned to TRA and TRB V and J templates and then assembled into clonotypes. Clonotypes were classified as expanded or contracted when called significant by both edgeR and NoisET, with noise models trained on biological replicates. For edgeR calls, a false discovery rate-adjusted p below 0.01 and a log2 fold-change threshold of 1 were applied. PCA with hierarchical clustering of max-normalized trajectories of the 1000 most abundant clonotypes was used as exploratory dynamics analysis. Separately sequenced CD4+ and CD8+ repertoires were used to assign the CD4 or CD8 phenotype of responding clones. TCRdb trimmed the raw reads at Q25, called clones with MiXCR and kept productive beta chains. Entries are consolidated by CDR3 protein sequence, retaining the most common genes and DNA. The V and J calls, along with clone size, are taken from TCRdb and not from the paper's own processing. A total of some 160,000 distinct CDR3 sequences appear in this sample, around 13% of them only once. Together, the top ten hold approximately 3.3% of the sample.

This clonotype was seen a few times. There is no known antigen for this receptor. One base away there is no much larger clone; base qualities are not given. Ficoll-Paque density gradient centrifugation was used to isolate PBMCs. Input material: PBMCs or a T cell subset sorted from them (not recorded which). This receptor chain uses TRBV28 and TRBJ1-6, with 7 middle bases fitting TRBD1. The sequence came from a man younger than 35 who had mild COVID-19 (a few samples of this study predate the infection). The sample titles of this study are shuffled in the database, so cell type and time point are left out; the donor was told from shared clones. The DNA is TGTGCCAGCAGTCGACCTCTGGGACAGAGGGTTAATTCACCCCTCCACTTT. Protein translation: CASSRPLGQRVNSPLHF.